This TCR beta chain was sequenced for a study of cytomegalovirus exposure and HLA in healthy donors. Study-wide results and caveats: There were 150 to 200 TCR beta chains listed as cytomegalovirus-associated.

CDR1 is MNHEY, CDR2 SVGAGI, per germline. The CDR3 is made up of 14 amino acids. With 7 bases removed from V and 1 base from J, the gap between germline ends came to 11 bases. Both 60 Vbeta primers and 13 Jbeta primers went into the PCR. Some clones are missing from TCRdb's copy, which holds only in-frame ones; the method was immunoSEQ multiplex PCR. The repertoire consists of around 260,000 clones, with about 80% occurring once and the leading ten covering 0.3% to 0.35%. About this clone itself: Its antigen is unidentified.

Sequenced: PBMCs. The origin of this receptor is a girl aged 2-10 years in good health and CMV-seronegative. The J gene is TRBJ1-3, the V gene TRBV6-5; D possibly corresponds to TRBD1 (6 bases). DNA of the CDR3: TGTGCCAGCAACCAAGGGGGATCTGGAAACACCATATATTTT. Its protein product is CASNQGGSGNTIYF.